These 9 T cell receptor beta chains originate from one sample sequenced in a study of shared clonotypes between healthy human individuals (dated by TCRdb to the early 2020s). The library was made by the immunoSEQ multiplex PCR assay. Not all clones reach the TCRdb copy of this immuneACCESS table, which keeps in-frame sequences only. Checked studies attribute under half of the gap to unresolved V genes and leave the rest unexplained. This sample holds under 2,500,000 clones; under 97% were observed only once. Roughly 0.13% of the sample is in the top ten clones. Sequenced: naive CD4+ T cells sorted from blood. Reading the label with the study, this specimen's cell subset or site is: CD45RA+ positively selected. These receptors all come from a man between 18 and 35 years old in good health.

This clone appeared once. The CDR3 protein is CASSKRVTGVSPLHF. CDR3 DNA sequence: TGTGCCAGCAGCAAAAGGGTGACAGGGGTTTCACCCCTCCACTTT. The V gene is TRBV21-1, the J gene TRBJ1-6; the DNA was not compared with TRBD1, the D call given in the table. TRBV21-1 is a listed pseudogene. The CDR3 is 15 residues long.

This rearrangement joins TRBV6-5 to TRBJ2-7, with 14 bases aligning to TRBD2. The V segment lost 5 bases and the J segment 5 bases; nucleotides outside the gene matches: 2. CDR3 length equals 14 residues. From germline, CDR1 is MNHEY and CDR2 SVGAGI. In nucleotides, the CDR3 is TGTGCCAGCAGTGGGACTAGCGGGAGCCACGAGCAGTACTTC. This codes for CASSGTSGSHEQYF.

The rearrangement joins TRBV28 to TRBJ2-7; D is uncertain. The germline V gene encodes CDR1 MDHEN and CDR2 SYDVKM. V was cut by 5 bases and J by 2 bases, with 13 bases left in between. The CDR3 consists of 14 residues. The CDR3 bases are TGTGCCAGCAGTACAACAGCAGGACCCTACGAGCAGTACTTC. The encoded protein is CASSTTAGPYEQYF. The complete variable domain, with remaining parts taken from reference TRBV28 and TRBJ2-7, reads DVKVTQSSRYLVKRTGEKVFLECVQDMDHENMFWYRQDPGLGLRLIYFSYDVKMKEKGDIPEGYSVSREKKERFSLILESASTNQTSMYLCASSTTAGPYEQYFGPGTRLTVT.

The rearrangement joins TRBV4-1 to TRBJ1-1; perhaps TRBD1 as D (5 bases). The CDR3 runs to 14 residues. V dropped 3 bases and J dropped 2 bases, with 10 bases sitting between them. Germline V gene data show CDR1 as MGHRA and CDR2 as YSYEKL. Here the CDR3 reads CASSQEGLNTEAFF. The CDR3 bases are TGCGCCAGCAGCCAGGAGGGACTTAACACTGAAGCTTTCTTT.

V usage is TRBV28 and J usage is TRBJ1-1; D uncertain. CDR3 length: 13 residues. Trimming took off 7 bases at V and 1 base at J, with 10 bases between the two ends. Germline loops: CDR1 MDHEN, CDR2 SYDVKM. CDR3 bases: TGTGCCAGCATGTTCGGGAGGAACACTGAAGCTTTCTTT. This gives the protein CASMFGRNTEAFF. The whole variable domain, filled in from reference TRBV28 and TRBJ1-1, reads DVKVTQSSRYLVKRTGEKVFLECVQDMDHENMFWYRQDPGLGLRLIYFSYDVKMKEKGDIPEGYSVSREKKERFSLILESASTNQTSMYLCASMFGRNTEAFFGQGTRLTVV.

V usage is TRBV7-3 and J usage is TRBJ2-7, with D perhaps matching TRBD1 or TRBD2 (5 bases each). Germline lookup yields CDR1 SGHTA and CDR2 FQGTGA. The CDR3 sequence is 15 residues long. The V gene lost 2 bases and the J gene lost 1 base, with 12 bases spanning the gap. The CDR3 loop reads CASSLGPGPSYEQYF. The CDR3 coding sequence is TGTGCCAGCAGCTTAGGCCCGGGACCTTCCTACGAGCAGTACTTC.

The CDR3 protein is CAYPGGGDRYEQYF. In nucleotides, the CDR3 is TGTGCCTACCCCGGGGGCGGAGACCGCTACGAGCAGTACTTC. This rearrangement joins TRBV5-3 to TRBJ2-7; D may match TRBD1 or TRBD2 (6 bases each). TRBV5-3 is classed as an ORF, of uncertain function. Trimming shortened V by 10 bases and J by 3 bases, and 20 bases separated the two germline ends. The CDR3 runs 14 residues.

The chain is built from TRBV4-3 and TRBJ2-1; D is perhaps TRBD1 or TRBD2 (5 bases each). Germline V gives CDR1 LGHNA, CDR2 YSLEER. CDR3 length: 16 residues. The V end lost 0 bases, the J end lost 3 bases, and 12 bases lay between the germline ends. As DNA, the CDR3 is TGCGCCAGCAGCCAAGATCAAGGGGACCTCTACAATGAGCAGTTCTTC. Its protein is CASSQDQGDLYNEQFF.

The V call is TRBV2, the J call TRBJ1-5; unclear D gene. This CDR3 is 15 amino acids long. The germline gives CDR1 SNHLY, CDR2 FYNNEI. Trimming shortened V by 2 bases and J by 2 bases, and 10 bases separated the two germline ends. The CDR3 coding sequence is TGTGCCAGCAGTGAACTTCAGCCCCGCAATCAGCCCCAGCATTTT. Protein: CASSELQPRNQPQHF.